Below, 25 T cell receptor beta chains from the same sample are listed, as sequenced in a study of T cells after yellow fever vaccination. TCRdb itself ran the 5' RACE reads through MiXCR, one entry per CDR3 protein. The repertoire includes some 500,000 distinct CDR3 sequences, about 13% of them detected once, and over 12% sits in the top ten. The sequencing here drew on PBMCs, taken on the day of the yellow fever booster vaccination. These receptors were collected from a man younger than 40 who received the YFV17D yellow fever vaccine.

This clonotype was detected many times. This rearrangement joins TRBV25-1 to TRBJ2-1; TRBD2 matches 9 bases. The germline gives CDR1 MGHDK, CDR2 SYGVNS. The CDR3 runs 16 residues. Germline trimming cut 4 bases from V and 2 bases from J; bases unmatched to any gene: 6. The CDR3 here is CASSGLRGRAYNEQFF. DNA for the CDR3: TGTGCCAGCAGTGGGCTCCGCGGGAGGGCCTACAATGAGCAGTTCTTC.

This clonotype was found many times. The chain couples TRBV6-1 to TRBJ2-1; weak D call: TRBD2 (6 bases). The germline V gene has CDR1 MNHNS and CDR2 SASEGT. Trimming took off 9 bases at V and 0 bases at J, with 15 bases between the two ends. This CDR3 has 15 amino acids. The CDR3 is CASSERESSYNEQFF. CDR3 DNA sequence: TGTGCCAGTTCGGAACGGGAGAGCTCCTACAATGAGCAGTTCTTC.

The chain joins TRBV20-1 to TRBJ2-1, with D tentatively TRBD1 (5 bases). Per germline, CDR1 DFQATT and CDR2 SNEGSKA (reference sequence). The V end lost 5 bases, the J end lost 4 bases, and 18 bases lay between the germline ends. The CDR3 is 15 amino acids. CDR3 coding DNA: TGCAGTGCTCCTCCCGACAGATCACCTTACAATGAGCAGTTCTTC. Encoded protein: CSAPPDRSPYNEQFF.

The sample holds many counts of this clonotype. The chain employs TRBV6-5 and TRBJ1-1; D is unclear. This CDR3 comprises 11 residues. V was clipped by 2 bases and J by 4 bases, with 2 bases between them. CDR1 is MNHEY and CDR2 is SVGAGI in the germline V gene. The CDR3 DNA reads as TGTGCCAGCAGTTACGGCACTGAAGCTTTCTTT. Protein: CASSYGTEAFF.

The CDR3 DNA sequence: TGCGCCAGCAGTGTCCCTCAAAACACCGGGGAGCTGTTTTTT. Translation gives CASSVPQNTGELFF. The gene calls are TRBV5-1 and TRBJ2-2, with D unresolved. This CDR3 spans 14 amino acids. Germline CDR1 and CDR2: SGHRS and YFSETQ. Trimming left V 5 bases short and J 2 bases short, with 10 bases between.

There are many counts of this clonotype. The chain carries TRBV4-3 and TRBJ1-1; D is unresolved. Germline V CDR1 and CDR2: LGHNA, YSLEER. Trimming removed 3 bases at V and 0 bases at J, with 8 bases between. CDR3 size: 14 residues. The CDR3 protein is CASSHGIMNTEAFF. In nucleotides, the CDR3 is TGCGCCAGCAGCCATGGCATCATGAACACTGAAGCTTTCTTT.

This clonotype was detected only a few times. The rearrangement joins TRBV5-1 to TRBJ1-1; no reliable D call. There are 14 residues in the CDR3. V was pared by 1 base and J by 7 bases, with 14 bases between. Germline V gene data show CDR1 as SGHRS and CDR2 as YFSETQ. CDR3 residues: CASSLQTGNGEAFF. The CDR3 coding sequence is TGCGCCAGCAGCTTGCAAACGGGGAACGGTGAAGCTTTCTTT.

This clonotype was found a few times. The chain is built from TRBV20-1 and TRBJ1-1; 7 positions match TRBD1. In germline, CDR1 is DFQATT, CDR2 SNEGSKA (reference sequence). J gave up 3 bases and V 6 bases, and 22 bases lay outside the gene matches. CDR3 length equals 18 residues. CDR3 sequence: CSADPISSQGLTHTEAFF. CDR3 bases: TGCAGTGCCGATCCGATTTCTTCACAGGGGCTTACCCACACTGAAGCTTTCTTT.

This clonotype has only a few counts. The chain carries TRBV6-5 and TRBJ2-1; 12 nucleotides match TRBD2. Losses at the gene ends were 0 bases for V and 4 bases for J; bases not matched to a gene: 10. The CDR3 totals 19 residues. Germline lookup yields CDR1 MNHEY and CDR2 SVGAGI. The CDR3 DNA reads TGTGCCAGCAGTTACTCCCTCTACCCGGGACTAGCGGGTTACAATGAGCAGTTCTTC. Translating gives CASSYSLYPGLAGYNEQFF.

Comment on this clonotype: The junction departs from the called germline gene at one end, perhaps through a read error. The V and J genes are TRBV12-3 or TRBV12-4 and TRBJ1-2; 7 bases match TRBD1. CDR3 length: 18 amino acids. CDR3: CAISLAWNEDRTSYGYTF. CDR3 nucleotide sequence: TGTGCCATCAGTTTAGCGTGGAACGAGGACAGGACCAGCTATGGCTACACCTTC.

The chain couples TRBV11-3 to TRBJ1-2; TRBD1 matches at 8 bases. Germline lookup yields CDR1 SGHNT and CDR2 YENEEA. V gave up 2 bases and J gave up 7 bases; unmatched junction bases: 9. CDR3 length: 15 amino acids. For the CDR3, the DNA is TGTGCCAGCAGCTTAAGGACAGGGTGTAAGGGTGGCTACACCTTC. Amino acid sequence: CASSLRTGCKGGYTF.

The chain has TRBV7-8 and TRBJ1-1; D is unclear. The CDR3 runs to 15 residues. Trimming pared 5 bases from V and 2 bases from J, leaving 15 bases between. From germline, CDR1 is SGHVS and CDR2 FQNEAQ. The CDR3, as DNA: TGTGCCAGCAGCCACCGACGGGAGGGAAACACTGAAGCTTTCTTT. Translation gives CASSHRREGNTEAFF. The complete variable domain, with remaining parts taken from reference TRBV7-8 and TRBJ1-1, reads GAGVSQSPRYKVAKRGQDVALRCDPISGHVSLFWYQQALGQGPEFLTYFQNEAQLDKSGLPSDRFFAERPEGSVSTLKIQRTQQEDSAVYLCASSHRREGNTEAFFGQGTRLTVV.

Many counts were recorded for this clonotype. This chain links TRBV20-1 with TRBJ1-5; D unresolved. The CDR3 is made up of 13 amino acids. The V gene's germline CDR1 is DFQATT and CDR2 SNEGSKA (reference sequence). Between the trimmed V and J ends, which lost 2 bases and 4 bases, there was a span of 9 bases. The DNA for the CDR3 is TGCAGTGCTAGACTGCAGATTAATCAGCCCCAGCATTTT. Amino acid sequence: CSARLQINQPQHF.

J is TRBJ2-1 and V is TRBV3-1; weak D call: TRBD1 (6 bases). The CDR3 is 17 residues long. The V end lost 1 base, the J end lost 0 bases, and 13 bases lay between the germline ends. Germline loops: CDR1 LGHDT, CDR2 YNNKEL (reference sequence). The CDR3 here is CASSQGQVPSSYNEQFF. CDR3 coding DNA: TGTGCCAGCAGCCAAGGACAGGTTCCAAGCTCCTACAATGAGCAGTTCTTC.

This chain uses TRBV20-1 with TRBJ2-7, with D possibly TRBD2 on 6 matching bases. The V and J ends lost 4 bases and 4 bases respectively, with 20 bases between them. This CDR3 contains 15 residues. CDR1 and CDR2 (germline): DFQATT, SNEGSKA (reference sequence). The CDR3 region has the DNA TGCAGTGCTATCCCCCGCGGGAATTACGGATACGAGCAGTACTTC. It yields the protein CSAIPRGNYGYEQYF.

The table lists this clonotype with a few counts. V and J are TRBV20-1 and TRBJ1-5; a possible D gene is TRBD1 (6 bases). Germline CDR1 is DFQATT and CDR2 is SNEGSKA (reference sequence). Trimming shortened V by 3 bases and J by 3 bases, and 15 bases separated the two germline ends. The CDR3 runs to 15 residues. Here the CDR3 DNA reads TGCAGTGCTAGGGATGAACAGGGATTCAATCAGCCCCAGCATTTT. Translating gives CSARDEQGFNQPQHF.

This clonotype appeared a few times. The rearrangement uses TRBV18 and TRBJ2-7, with 9 positions matching TRBD1. Germline V gene sequence: CDR1 KGHSH, CDR2 LQKENI. This CDR3 region has 15 residues. The ends lost 2 bases at V and 7 bases at J; junction bases unmatched: 9. CDR3 loop: CASSPGDRGFAEQYF. CDR3 nucleotides: TGTGCCAGCTCACCAGGCGACAGGGGGTTCGCAGAGCAGTACTTC.

Many counts were recorded for this clonotype. J is TRBJ2-5 and V is TRBV5-1; unclear D gene. The CDR3 sequence is 12 residues long. Trimming shortened V by 4 bases and J by 1 base, and 5 bases separated the two germline ends. CDR1 and CDR2 (germline): SGHRS, YFSETQ. The CDR3 DNA sequence: TGCGCCAGCAGCCAATCCCAAGAGACCCAGTACTTC. Amino acid sequence: CASSQSQETQYF.

The chain employs TRBV7-2 and TRBJ2-3; D remains ambiguous. The CDR3 sequence is 15 residues long. Germline loops: CDR1 SGHTA, CDR2 FQGNSA. The V gene lost 7 bases and the J gene lost 1 base, with 15 bases spanning the gap. The DNA for the CDR3 is TGTGCCAGCAAGTTACTTTGGGAAGGCACAGATACGCAGTATTTT. This codes for CASKLLWEGTDTQYF.

Only a few counts were recorded for this clonotype. The rearrangement links TRBV20-1 to TRBJ1-5; D gene ambiguous. Germline V CDR1 and CDR2: DFQATT, SNEGSKA (reference sequence). The CDR3 has 14 residues. V gave up 5 bases and J gave up 7 bases, with 18 bases separating them. Here the CDR3 reads CSAQTRGGYQPQHF. CDR3 coding DNA: TGCAGTGCTCAGACACGGGGAGGATACCAGCCCCAGCATTTT.

This clonotype came up a few times. This chain links TRBV3-1 with TRBJ2-1; D may be TRBD2 (5 bases). The CDR3 has 16 residues. Germline CDR1 reads LGHDT; CDR2 reads YNNKEL (reference sequence). Trimming removed 3 bases from V and 0 bases from J, with 12 bases in between. The CDR3 DNA follows: TGTGCCAGCAGCCAGTGGACTGCTAGCTCCTACAATGAGCAGTTCTTC. Its protein product is CASSQWTASSYNEQFF.

The chain employs TRBV11-2 and TRBJ2-1, with 8 bases matching TRBD2. From germline, CDR1 is SGHAT and CDR2 FQNNGV. Losses at the gene ends were 1 base for V and 3 bases for J; bases not matched to a gene: 8. The CDR3 is made up of 17 amino acids. The CDR3 DNA reads TGTGCCAGCAGCTTAGTAGGTCGGACTAGCTTCTACAATGAGCAGTTCTTC. Its protein is CASSLVGRTSFYNEQFF.

V gene TRBV7-9 combines with J gene TRBJ2-1, with D tentatively TRBD2 (6 bases). Germline lookup yields CDR1 SEHNR and CDR2 FQNEAQ (reference sequence). Trimming removed 5 bases at V and 2 bases at J, with 16 bases between. The CDR3 has 16 residues. For the CDR3, the DNA is TGTGCCAGCAGCGGCCCAATCGGGACTCCCTACAATGAGCAGTTCTTC. Translated: CASSGPIGTPYNEQFF.

The table lists this clonotype with a count of one. The chain uses TRBV25-1 and TRBJ2-3; D unresolved. The germline CDR1 and CDR2 sequences are MGHDK and SYGVNS. The CDR3 sequence is 15 residues long. Deletions cut 2 bases from V and 6 bases from J, with 15 bases between. This CDR3 reads CASSEDSARTDTQYF. The CDR3 DNA follows: TGTGCCAGCAGTGAAGACTCGGCGCGGACCGATACGCAGTATTTT.

The CDR3 DNA reads TGTGCCACCAGCAGAGTACTAGCGGGAGCTGAGACCCAGTACTTC. Protein: CATSRVLAGAETQYF. This rearrangement joins TRBV15 to TRBJ2-5; TRBD2 matches at 11 bases. The CDR3 is 15 residues long. J gave up 5 bases and V 1 base, and 3 bases lay outside the gene matches. CDR1 is LNHNV and CDR2 is YYDKDF in the germline V gene (reference sequence).